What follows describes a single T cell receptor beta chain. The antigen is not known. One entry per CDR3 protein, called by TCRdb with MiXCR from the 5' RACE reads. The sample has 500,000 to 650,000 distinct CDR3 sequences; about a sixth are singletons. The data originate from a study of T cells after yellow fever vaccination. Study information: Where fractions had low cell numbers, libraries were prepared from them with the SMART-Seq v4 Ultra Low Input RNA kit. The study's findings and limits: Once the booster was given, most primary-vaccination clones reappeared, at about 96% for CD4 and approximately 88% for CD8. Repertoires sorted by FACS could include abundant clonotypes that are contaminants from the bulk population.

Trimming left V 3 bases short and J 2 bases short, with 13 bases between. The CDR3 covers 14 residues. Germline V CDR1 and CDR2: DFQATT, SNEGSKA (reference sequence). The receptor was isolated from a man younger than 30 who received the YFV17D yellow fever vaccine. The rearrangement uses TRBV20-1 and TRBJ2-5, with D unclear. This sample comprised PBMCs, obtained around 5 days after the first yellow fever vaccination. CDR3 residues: CSARVAKTQETQYF. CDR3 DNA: TGCAGTGCTAGGGTGGCGAAAACTCAAGAGACCCAGTACTTC.